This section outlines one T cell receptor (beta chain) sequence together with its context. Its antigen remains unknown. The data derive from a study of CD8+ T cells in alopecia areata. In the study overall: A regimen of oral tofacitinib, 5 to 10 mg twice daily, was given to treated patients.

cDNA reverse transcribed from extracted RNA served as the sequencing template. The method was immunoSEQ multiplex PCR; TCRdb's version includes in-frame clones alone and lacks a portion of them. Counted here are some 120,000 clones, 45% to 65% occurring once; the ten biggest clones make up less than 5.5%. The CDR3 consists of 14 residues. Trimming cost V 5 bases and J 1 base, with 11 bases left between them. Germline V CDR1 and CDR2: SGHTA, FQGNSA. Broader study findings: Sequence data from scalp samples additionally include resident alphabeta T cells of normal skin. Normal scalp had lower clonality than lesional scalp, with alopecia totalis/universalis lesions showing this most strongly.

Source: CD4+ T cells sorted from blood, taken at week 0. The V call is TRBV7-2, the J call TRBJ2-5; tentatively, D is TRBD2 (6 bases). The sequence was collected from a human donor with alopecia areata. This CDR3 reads CASSNSGVQETQYF. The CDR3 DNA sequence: TGTGCCAGCAGCAACTCGGGGGTCCAAGAGACCCAGTACTTC.